Below, 19 T cell receptor beta chains from the same sample are listed, as sequenced in a study of siplizumab effects on memory and regulatory T cells. Using immunoSEQ multiplex PCR, the repertoire was profiled, and TCRdb retains in-frame clones only, with some absent. The repertoire consists of 120,000 or so clones, with roughly 92% occurring once and the leading ten covering 1.3%. The specimen was CD4+ T cells sorted from blood. These receptors were taken from a human donor in good health.

The genes are TRBV7-7 and TRBJ2-5; D call uncertain. V dropped 4 bases and J dropped 4 bases, with 7 bases sitting between them. The germline CDR1 and CDR2 sequences are SSHAT and FNYEAQ (reference sequence). The CDR3 has 12 residues. CDR3 protein: CASSSPGETQYF. CDR3 coding DNA: TGTGCCAGCAGCTCGCCGGGAGAGACCCAGTACTTC. Full variable domain (missing parts from reference TRBV7-7 and TRBJ2-5): GAGVSQSPRYKVTKRGQDVTLRCDPISSHATLYWYQQALGQGPEFLTYFNYEAQPDKSGLPSDRFSAERPEGSISTLTIQRTEQRDSAMYRCASSSPGETQYFGPGTRLLVL.

The J gene is TRBJ2-7, the V gene TRBV30, with D perhaps matching TRBD1 (6 bases). The CDR3 spans 12 residues. From germline, CDR1 is GTSNPN and CDR2 SVGIG (reference sequence). Trimming pared 7 bases from V and 1 base from J, leaving 11 bases between. The CDR3 sequence: CAYQGFSYEQYF. CDR3 DNA: TGTGCCTACCAGGGGTTTTCCTACGAGCAGTACTTC.

The rearrangement links TRBV30 to TRBJ2-2, with D unresolved. This CDR3 has 11 amino acids. V lost 5 bases to trimming and J lost 9 bases, with 10 bases between them. From germline, CDR1 is GTSNPN and CDR2 SVGIG (reference sequence). CDR3 sequence reads: CAWSTTWELFF. CDR3 bases: TGTGCCTGGTCCACTACGTGGGAGCTGTTTTTT.

The chain couples TRBV5-1 to TRBJ2-7; 11 bases are a match to TRBD1. After removal of 7 bases from V and 6 bases from J, the junction contained 3 bases not matched to a gene. Looked up from germline, CDR1 is SGHRS and CDR2 is YFSETQ. CDR3 length: 12 amino acids. The CDR3 coding sequence is TGCGCCAGCCAAGGGACAGGGGGCGAGCAGTACTTC. This sequence encodes CASQGTGGEQYF.

The V gene is TRBV2, the J gene TRBJ1-2; no reliable D call. Trimming removed 3 bases from V and 4 bases from J, with 6 bases in between. Germline CDR1 is SNHLY and CDR2 is FYNNEI. The length of the CDR3 is 12 residues. The CDR3: CASSDSSYGYTF. The CDR3 nucleotides read TGTGCCAGCAGTGACAGTTCCTATGGCTACACCTTC. The whole variable domain, filled in from reference TRBV2 and TRBJ1-2, reads EPEVTQTPSHQVTQMGQEVILRCVPISNHLYFYWYRQILGQKVEFLVSFYNNEISEKSEIFDDQFSVERPDGSNFTLKIRSTKLEDSAMYFCASSDSSYGYTFGSGTRLTVV.

To note about this clone: One junction end does not reproduce the germline sequence, and a read error may be involved. J is TRBJ2-2 and V is TRBV19; D remains ambiguous. The CDR3 covers 11 residues. The V gene's germline CDR1 is LNHDA and CDR2 SQIVND (reference sequence). The CDR3 protein is CASSNTGELFF. The CDR3, as DNA: TGTGCCAGTTCTAACACGGGGGAGCTGTTTTTT.

This clone showed up just once. The chain joins TRBV21-1 to TRBJ1-1; the table names TRBD1, a call not compared with the DNA. TRBV21-1 is a known pseudogene. The CDR3 contains 16 residues. The CDR3 spells CASSATENDRHPSAFF. The CDR3 coding sequence is TGTGCCAGCAGCGCTACCGAAAATGACAGGCACCCTTCAGCTTTCTTT.

The chain carries TRBV19 and TRBJ1-3, with D hard to call. The CDR3 totals 14 residues. V was pared by 3 bases and J by 3 bases, with 9 bases between. CDR1 is LNHDA, CDR2 SQIVND, per germline (reference sequence). The CDR3 DNA reads TGTGCCAGTAGTATCTGGGCCAGTGGAAACACCATATATTTT. Its protein is CASSIWASGNTIYF.

The rearrangement uses TRBV2 and TRBJ1-4; D possibly corresponds to TRBD1 (5 bases). Germline V gene lookup returns CDR1 SNHLY and CDR2 FYNNEI. The CDR3 sequence is 14 residues long. V was cut by 6 bases and J by 8 bases, with 16 bases left in between. CDR3: CASSQEGVGEKLFF. DNA for the CDR3: TGTGCCAGCAGCCAGGAAGGGGTGGGGGAAAAACTGTTTTTT.

This chain uses TRBV11-2 with TRBJ2-3; D is ambiguous. The CDR3 covers 11 residues. Germline V gives CDR1 SGHAT, CDR2 FQNNGV. V shed 5 bases and J shed 5 bases, with 5 bases lying between them. CDR3 nucleotides: TGTGCCAGCAGCATTGGAGATACGCAGTATTTT. Protein product: CASSIGDTQYF.

The rearrangement joins TRBV5-1 to TRBJ1-5, with TRBD1 matching 10 bases. After removal of 5 bases from V and 4 bases from J, the junction contained 6 bases not matched to a gene. The CDR3 has 15 amino acids. CDR1 and CDR2 from the germline V gene are SGHRS and YFSETQ. Written as DNA, the CDR3 is TGCGCCAGCAGTTTGACAGGGGGCTATAATCAGCCCCAGCATTTT. Its protein product is CASSLTGGYNQPQHF.

V gene TRBV30 combines with J gene TRBJ2-2, with 12 bases that match TRBD2. Per germline, CDR1 GTSNPN and CDR2 SVGIG (reference sequence). This CDR3 spans 15 amino acids. With V trimmed by 3 bases and J by 5 bases, 4 bases remained unmatched. CDR3 DNA sequence: TGTGCCTGGAGCTCACTAGCGGGAGGTACCGGGGAGCTGTTTTTT. This codes for CAWSSLAGGTGELFF.

This sequence joins TRBV5-1 and TRBJ1-5; 7 nucleotides line up with TRBD1. V lost 4 bases, J lost 5 bases, and 6 bases stayed unmatched. Germline-derived CDR1 and CDR2 are SGHRS and YFSETQ. The CDR3 loop spans 14 amino acids. The CDR3 nucleotides are TGCGCCAGCAGCCCCGGACAGGAGGATCAGCCCCAGCATTTT. Its protein is CASSPGQEDQPQHF.

The V gene is TRBV18, the J gene TRBJ1-1; 8 bases are a match to TRBD1. Germline values: CDR1 KGHSH, CDR2 LQKENI. J gave up 7 bases and V 0 bases, and 7 bases lay outside the gene matches. This CDR3 comprises 15 residues. The CDR3 loop is CASSPPTGGLGEAFF. The CDR3 DNA sequence: TGTGCCAGCTCACCACCTACAGGGGGATTGGGTGAAGCTTTCTTT.

V is TRBV27 and J is TRBJ2-7; 10 bases match TRBD1. The CDR3 is 13 amino acids. The V segment lost 5 bases and the J segment 6 bases; nucleotides outside the gene matches: 4. Germline V gene lookup returns CDR1 MNHEY and CDR2 SMNVEV (reference sequence). CDR3 protein: CASSMGQGFEQYF. For the CDR3, the DNA is TGTGCCAGCAGTATGGGACAGGGGTTCGAGCAGTACTTC.

The chain employs TRBV2 and TRBJ1-1; a weak D match, TRBD1 (5 bases). From germline, CDR1 is SNHLY and CDR2 FYNNEI. V lost 6 bases and J lost 0, with 11 bases in between. This CDR3 is built from 14 residues. Here the CDR3 DNA reads TGTGCCAGCAGAGGCAGGGCCATGAACACTGAAGCTTTCTTT. Amino acids: CASRGRAMNTEAFF.

The CDR3 region has the DNA TGTGCCAGCAGCTCACTAGCGGGATTCACAGATACGCAGTATTTT. Its translation: CASSSLAGFTDTQYF. The rearrangement uses TRBV13 and TRBJ2-3; 10 bases are shared with TRBD2. Germline assignment: CDR1 PRHDT and CDR2 FYEKMQ (reference sequence). V lost 4 bases and J lost 2; bases outside the gene matches: 3. The CDR3 has 15 residues.

This rearrangement joins TRBV5-1 to TRBJ2-1, with 10 bases lining up with TRBD2. The junction had 15 bases not matched to a gene; V was cut back by 5 bases and J by 4 bases. In germline, CDR1 is SGHRS, CDR2 YFSETQ. The CDR3 totals 18 residues. DNA of the CDR3: TGCGCCAGCAGTAACCCCTTCGAACTAGCGGGGAAGTACAATGAGCAGTTCTTC. Encoded protein: CASSNPFELAGKYNEQFF.

The chain links TRBV29-1 to TRBJ1-2; TRBD1 matches 10 bases. This CDR3 is built from 13 residues. V lost 7 bases, J lost 2 bases, and 4 bases stayed unmatched. CDR1 and CDR2 (germline): SQVTM, ANQGSEA. As DNA, the CDR3 is TGCAGCGAGACAGGGGGCGCGAACTATGGCTACACCTTC. Protein product: CSETGGANYGYTF.